The 22 T cell receptor beta chains presented below share a single source sample, sequenced in a study of regulatory T cells in long-lasting Graves disease. According to the study, TCR beta libraries were built with iRepertoire HTBI primers and CDR3-region Arm-PCR. TCRdb fed the multiplex PCR reads into MiXCR, producing one record per CDR3 protein. The sample holds approximately 540,000 distinct CDR3 sequences, around 12% seen once. As for time point: newly diagnosed GD, antithyroid drugs for less than 3 months. Researchers made the TCR library from RNA that was extracted from PBMCs. These data were likewise used in another study, on T cells in Graves' hyperthyroidism and ophthalmopathy.

The specimen comprised peripheral blood mononuclear cells (PBMCs), sampled at new diagnosis, from a patient treated with antithyroid drugs. These receptors all come from a woman in her 30s with Graves disease.

At least ten counts were recorded for this clonotype. This chain uses TRBV6-2 or TRBV6-3 with TRBJ2-1; 10 bases match TRBD2. In germline, CDR1 is MNHEY, CDR2 SVGEGT. Trimming removed 2 bases from V and 0 bases from J; junction bases left unmatched: 4. There are 17 residues in the CDR3. The CDR3 sequence is CASSYDSGRSSYNEQFF. Here the CDR3 DNA reads TGTGCCAGCAGTTACGATAGCGGGAGGAGCTCCTACAATGAGCAGTTCTTC.

Only a few counts were recorded for this clonotype. The chain combines TRBV5-6 with TRBJ1-2; D is unclear. V was cut by 3 bases and J by 1 base, with 13 bases left in between. The CDR3 is 15 amino acids. Germline lookup yields CDR1 SGHDT and CDR2 YYEEEE. Written as DNA, the CDR3 is TGTGCCAGCAGCTCACCCCTCCTGGTTAACTATGGCTACACCTTC. The encoded protein is CASSSPLLVNYGYTF.

This clonotype has a handful of counts. This chain uses TRBV7-8 with TRBJ2-4; a possible D gene is TRBD1 (6 bases). Near its end, the DNA agrees better with TRBJ1-2, so the J call may be wrong. The CDR3 contains 16 residues. Germline CDR1 SGHVS, CDR2 FQNEAQ. CDR3 sequence: CASSLALLGASDGYTF. CDR3 coding DNA: TGTGCCAGCAGCTTAGCGCTGCTGGGGGCTAGCGATGGCTACACCTTC.

In its sample, this clonotype was seen a few times. One base away lies a much larger clone, so this may be a sequencing read error. V gene TRBV12-3 or TRBV12-4 combines with J gene TRBJ1-4, with 8 bases that match TRBD1. The CDR3 is 15 residues long. CDR3 sequence: CASRLDRGRPERLFF. CDR3 bases: TGTGCCAGCAGGCTTGACAGGGGCCGTCCTGAAAGACTGTTTTTT.

The rearrangement uses TRBV7-9 and TRBJ2-1; TRBD2 matches at 8 bases. After removal of 4 bases from V and 8 bases from J, the junction contained 7 bases not matched to a gene. This CDR3 is built from 14 residues. CDR1 is SEHNR, CDR2 FQNEAQ, per germline (reference sequence). This chain's CDR3 is CASSSSGSGDEQFF. DNA for the CDR3: TGTGCCAGCAGCTCGAGCGGGAGCGGGGATGAGCAGTTCTTC.

This clonotype has a count of ten or more. The V call is TRBV9, the J call TRBJ2-2; D remains unclear. The germline V and J ends were trimmed by 1 base and 3 bases, with 10 bases remaining between them. Germline CDR1 SGDLS, CDR2 YYNGEE. The CDR3 extends over 15 amino acids. This chain's CDR3 is CASSVNPHDTGELFF. The DNA for the CDR3 is TGTGCCAGCAGCGTAAATCCCCACGACACCGGGGAGCTGTTTTTT.

In this sample, this clonotype turned up many times. The chain is built from TRBV2 and TRBJ2-1, with D possibly matching TRBD2 (6 bases). Germline-derived CDR1 and CDR2 are SNHLY and FYNNEI. V lost 7 bases and J lost 9, with 19 bases in between. This CDR3 is built from 14 residues. In nucleotides, the CDR3 is TGTGCCAGCACGAGTAGCGGCCACACTAGTGAGCAGTTCTTC. Protein sequence: CASTSSGHTSEQFF.

The rearrangement joins TRBV6-2 or TRBV6-3 to TRBJ1-4; D is undetermined. V was pared by 5 bases and J by 6 bases, with 13 bases between. The CDR3 covers 14 residues. Per the germline V gene, CDR1 is MNHEY and CDR2 is SVGEGT. CDR3 residues: CASSDPPWDEKLFF. The CDR3 DNA follows: TGTGCCAGCAGTGACCCGCCCTGGGATGAAAAACTGTTTTTT.

This clonotype showed up many times. The chain recombines TRBV28 with TRBJ2-6, with TRBD1 as a possible D gene (6 bases). Germline V CDR1 and CDR2: MDHEN, SYDVKM. The length of the CDR3 is 17 residues. Trimming cost V 1 base and J 4 bases, with 14 bases left between them. Here the CDR3 DNA reads TGTGCCAGCAGTTTATCTCAGGGGACGCCGGGGGCCAACGTCCTGACTTTC. This codes for CASSLSQGTPGANVLTF.

In its sample, this clonotype was seen a few times. The chain carries TRBV15 and TRBJ1-2; a weak D match, TRBD1 (5 bases). Germline V gives CDR1 LNHNV, CDR2 YYDKDF (reference sequence). The V end lost 0 bases, the J end lost 4 bases, and 18 bases lay between the germline ends. This CDR3 is built from 17 residues. DNA of the CDR3: TGTGCCACCAGCAGAGATCTCTCGGGAGGGACCTTCTATGGCTACACCTTC. It specifies CATSRDLSGGTFYGYTF.

This clonotype showed up many times. The chain has TRBV30 and TRBJ1-3; D perhaps matches TRBD1 (6 bases). The V gene lost 4 bases and the J gene lost 5 bases, with 12 bases spanning the gap. Germline CDR1 reads GTSNPN; CDR2 reads SVGIG (reference sequence). The CDR3 loop spans 13 amino acids. The CDR3 nucleotides are TGTGCCTGGAATAAGCAGGGGAGAAACACCATATATTTT. This translates into CAWNKQGRNTIYF.

Many counts were recorded for this clonotype. The V call is TRBV4-1, the J call TRBJ2-5; the match to TRBD1 covers 10 bases. J lost 1 base, V lost 1 base, and 3 bases had no gene match. CDR1 and CDR2 from the germline V gene are MGHRA and YSYEKL. This CDR3 is 16 amino acids long. The CDR3 is CASSQATGGFQETQYF. In DNA, the CDR3 is TGCGCCAGCAGCCAAGCGACAGGGGGCTTCCAAGAGACCCAGTACTTC.

This clonotype was detected a few times. The conserved phenylalanine or tryptophan is not found at the CDR3 terminus, so this likely reflects a read error. The chain carries TRBV28 and TRBJ2-5; 8 bases map to TRBD1. Trimming cost V 5 bases and J 1 base; bases outside gene matches: 6. This CDR3 spans 15 amino acids. Germline CDR1 is MDHEN and CDR2 is SYDVKM. In DNA, the CDR3 is TGTGCCAGCAGTGTCGGGACAGGATCCCAAGAGACCCAGTACCTC. Amino acid sequence: CASSVGTGSQETQYL.

The chain links TRBV19 to TRBJ1-2; TRBD1 matches 7 bases. CDR1 is LNHDA, CDR2 SQIVND, per germline (reference sequence). This CDR3 spans 14 amino acids. V trimming: 4 bases; J trimming: 2 bases; junction bases outside the gene matches: 4. CDR3 amino acids: CASSRGGQNYGYTF. The CDR3 DNA reads TGTGCCAGTAGTAGAGGGGGACAGAACTATGGCTACACCTTC.

This clonotype was counted between two and nine times. The chain carries TRBV2 and TRBJ2-2; D unresolved. CDR1 is SNHLY, CDR2 FYNNEI, per germline. Trimming removed 7 bases from V and 1 base from J, with 10 bases in between. The length of the CDR3 is 14 residues. CDR3: CASTPSVNTGELFF. The CDR3 DNA reads TGTGCCAGCACCCCATCTGTGAACACCGGGGAGCTGTTTTTT. The variable domain in full, with the rest retrieved from reference TRBV2 and TRBJ2-2, is EPEVTQTPSHQVTQMGQEVILRCVPISNHLYFYWYRQILGQKVEFLVSFYNNEISEKSEIFDDQFSVERPDGSNFTLKIRSTKLEDSAMYFCASTPSVNTGELFFGEGSRLTVL.

Ten or more counts support this clonotype. The gene calls are TRBV2 and TRBJ1-1; D uncertain. The CDR3 is 14 amino acids. Trimming stripped 0 bases from V and 1 base from J, with 6 bases between. Germline CDR1 reads SNHLY; CDR2 reads FYNNEI. This CDR3 is CASSEAGWNTEAFF. For the CDR3, the DNA is TGTGCCAGCAGTGAAGCTGGGTGGAACACTGAAGCTTTCTTT.

This clonotype came up a few times. J is TRBJ1-2 and V is TRBV7-9; D call uncertain. V was cut by 5 bases and J by 5 bases, with 15 bases left in between. Germline V gene data show CDR1 as SEHNR and CDR2 as FQNEAQ (reference sequence). The CDR3 length is 14 residues. The CDR3 here is CASSLIREQYGYTF. Here the CDR3 DNA reads TGTGCCAGCAGCCTGATCCGGGAACAATATGGCTACACCTTC.

This clonotype was counted between two and nine times. This chain joins TRBV6-1 and TRBJ2-1; tentatively, D is TRBD2 (5 bases). Looked up from germline, CDR1 is MNHNS and CDR2 is SASEGT. Trimming cost V 6 bases and J 4 bases, with 10 bases left between them. This CDR3 comprises 13 residues. This chain's CDR3 is CASSVSGYNEQFF. As DNA, the CDR3 is TGTGCCAGCAGCGTTTCGGGGTACAATGAGCAGTTCTTC.

In the case of this clonotype: A single base is all that separates this from a far larger clone, so a read error is likely. The rearrangement uses TRBV10-3 and TRBJ2-3, with TRBD2 matching over 11 bases. The CDR3 is 18 residues long. Germline lookup yields CDR1 ENHRY and CDR2 SYGVKD. Trimming took 5 bases from V and 4 from J; bases not matched to a gene: 14. The CDR3 reads CAISLGPILAGDSDTQYF. CDR3 coding DNA: TGTGCCATCAGTTTGGGGCCAATACTAGCGGGAGACTCAGATACGCAGTATTTT.

This clonotype was observed once. This sequence may be a read error, since a much larger clone differs from it by one base. The conserved phenylalanine or tryptophan normally closing the CDR3 is absent here, so this likely arose from a read error. This rearrangement joins TRBV18 to TRBJ2-4; D may be TRBD1 (5 bases). V shed 2 bases and J shed 10 bases, with 12 bases lying between them. Germline lookup yields CDR1 KGHSH and CDR2 LQKENI. The CDR3 covers 13 residues. As DNA, the CDR3 is TGTGCCAGCTCACCAAACCGGAAGGGGATTCAGTACCTC. Amino acid sequence: CASSPNRKGIQYL.

This clonotype has only a few counts. The chain carries TRBV29-1 and TRBJ2-7; the match to TRBD2 covers 8 bases. The ends lost 0 bases at V and 4 bases at J; junction bases unmatched: 8. CDR1 is SQVTM, CDR2 ANQGSEA, per germline. The CDR3 contains 15 residues. CDR3 sequence reads: CSVEDPTSEGYEQYF. The CDR3 DNA sequence: TGCAGCGTTGAAGACCCGACTAGCGAAGGATACGAGCAGTACTTC.

The V call is TRBV30, the J call TRBJ2-3; D remains ambiguous. Trimming shortened V by 1 base and J by 5 bases, and 10 bases separated the two germline ends. Germline V gene data show CDR1 as GTSNPN and CDR2 as SVGIG (reference sequence). The CDR3 spans 13 residues. CDR3 DNA: TGTGCCTGGAGTGCCCGACTGGGAGATACGCAGTATTTT. It yields the protein CAWSARLGDTQYF.